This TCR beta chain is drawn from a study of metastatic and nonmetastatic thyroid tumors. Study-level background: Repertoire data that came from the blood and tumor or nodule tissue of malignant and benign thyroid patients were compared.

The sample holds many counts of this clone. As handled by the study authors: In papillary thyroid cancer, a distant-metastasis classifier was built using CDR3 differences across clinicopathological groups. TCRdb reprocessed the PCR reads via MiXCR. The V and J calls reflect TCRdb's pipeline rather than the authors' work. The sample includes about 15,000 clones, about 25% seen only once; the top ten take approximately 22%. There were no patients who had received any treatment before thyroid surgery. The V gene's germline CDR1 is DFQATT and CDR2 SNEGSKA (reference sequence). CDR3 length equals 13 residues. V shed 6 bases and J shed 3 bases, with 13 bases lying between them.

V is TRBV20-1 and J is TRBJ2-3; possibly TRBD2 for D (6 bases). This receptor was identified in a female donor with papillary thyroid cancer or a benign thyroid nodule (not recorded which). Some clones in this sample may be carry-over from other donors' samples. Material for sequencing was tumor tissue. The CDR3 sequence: CSAYPGETDTQYF. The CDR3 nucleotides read TGCAGTGCCTACCCGGGGGAAACAGATACGCAGTATTTT.